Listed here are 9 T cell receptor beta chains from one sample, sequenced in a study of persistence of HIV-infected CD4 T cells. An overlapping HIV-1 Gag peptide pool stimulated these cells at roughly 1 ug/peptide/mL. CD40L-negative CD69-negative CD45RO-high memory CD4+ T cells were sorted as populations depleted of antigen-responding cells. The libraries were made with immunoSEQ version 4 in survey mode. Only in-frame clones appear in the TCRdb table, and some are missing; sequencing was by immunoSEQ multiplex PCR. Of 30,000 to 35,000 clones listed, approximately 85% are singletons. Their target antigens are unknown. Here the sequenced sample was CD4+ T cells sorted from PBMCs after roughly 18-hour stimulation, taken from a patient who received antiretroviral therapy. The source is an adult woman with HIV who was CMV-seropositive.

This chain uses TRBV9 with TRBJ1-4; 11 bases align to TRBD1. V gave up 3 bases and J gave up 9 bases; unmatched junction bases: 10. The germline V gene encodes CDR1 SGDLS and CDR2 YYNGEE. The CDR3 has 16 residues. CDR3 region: CASSAQAGTGGKKLFF. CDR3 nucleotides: TGTGCCAGCAGCGCACAAGCCGGGACAGGGGGAAAAAAACTGTTTTTT.

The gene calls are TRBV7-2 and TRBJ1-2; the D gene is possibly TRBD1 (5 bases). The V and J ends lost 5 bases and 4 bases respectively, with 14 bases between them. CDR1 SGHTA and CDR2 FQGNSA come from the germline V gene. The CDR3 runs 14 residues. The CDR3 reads CASSGRTPTYGYTF. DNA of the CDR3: TGTGCCAGCAGCGGGCGGACACCGACCTATGGCTACACCTTC. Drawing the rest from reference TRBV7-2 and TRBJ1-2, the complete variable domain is GAGVSQSPSNKVTEKGKDVELRCDPISGHTALYWYRQSLGQGLEFLIYFQGNSAPDKSGLPSDRFSAERTGGSVSTLTIQRTQQEDSAVYLCASSGRTPTYGYTFGSGTRLTVV.

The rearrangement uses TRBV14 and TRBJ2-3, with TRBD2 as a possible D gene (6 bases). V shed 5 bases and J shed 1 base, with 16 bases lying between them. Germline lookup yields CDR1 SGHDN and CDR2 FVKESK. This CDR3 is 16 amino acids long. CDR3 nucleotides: TGTGCCAGCAGCAGACTAGAACGGGCTGGCACAGATACGCAGTATTTT. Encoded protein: CASSRLERAGTDTQYF.

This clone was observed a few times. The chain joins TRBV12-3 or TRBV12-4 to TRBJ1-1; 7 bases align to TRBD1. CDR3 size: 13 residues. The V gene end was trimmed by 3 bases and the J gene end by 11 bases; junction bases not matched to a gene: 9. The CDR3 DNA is TGTGCCAGCAGTTTGAAGGGGGCGCTGGGGGCTTTCTTT. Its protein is CASSLKGALGAFF.

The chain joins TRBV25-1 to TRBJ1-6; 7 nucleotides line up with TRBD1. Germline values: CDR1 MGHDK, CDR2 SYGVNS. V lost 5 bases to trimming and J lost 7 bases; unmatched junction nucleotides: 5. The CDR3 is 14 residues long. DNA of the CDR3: TGTGCCAGCAGTAGGGACAGTGAAAATTCACCCCTCCACTTT. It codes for CASSRDSENSPLHF.

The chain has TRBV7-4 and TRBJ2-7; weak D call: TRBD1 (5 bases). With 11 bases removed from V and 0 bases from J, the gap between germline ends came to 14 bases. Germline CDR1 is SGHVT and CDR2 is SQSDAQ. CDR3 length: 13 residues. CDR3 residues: CAESGRISYEQYF. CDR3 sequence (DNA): TGTGCCGAGTCAGGGCGGATCTCCTACGAGCAGTACTTC.

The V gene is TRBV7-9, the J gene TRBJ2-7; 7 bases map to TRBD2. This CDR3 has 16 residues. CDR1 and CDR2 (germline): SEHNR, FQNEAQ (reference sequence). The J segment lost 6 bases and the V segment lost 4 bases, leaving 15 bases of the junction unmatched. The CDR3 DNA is TGTGCCAGCAGCTCCCGCGGGGTGGCGGGAGTAAGCGAGCAGTACTTC. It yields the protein CASSSRGVAGVSEQYF.

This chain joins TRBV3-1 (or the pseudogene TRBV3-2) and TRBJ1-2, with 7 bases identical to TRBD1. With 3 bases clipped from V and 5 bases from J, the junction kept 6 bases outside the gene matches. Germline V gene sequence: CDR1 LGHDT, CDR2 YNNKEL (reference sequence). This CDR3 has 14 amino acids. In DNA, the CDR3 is TGTGCCAGCAGCCAGGGCAGGGGGTGGTATGGCTACACCTTC. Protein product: CASSQGRGWYGYTF.

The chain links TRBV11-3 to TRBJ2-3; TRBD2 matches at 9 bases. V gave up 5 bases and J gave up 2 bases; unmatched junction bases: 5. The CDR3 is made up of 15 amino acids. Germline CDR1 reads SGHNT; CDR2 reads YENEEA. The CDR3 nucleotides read TGTGCCAGCAGCGTAGCGGGGGAGAACACAGATACGCAGTATTTT. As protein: CASSVAGENTDTQYF.